This T cell receptor beta chain was sequenced for a study of cytomegalovirus exposure and HLA in healthy donors. The CDR3 consists of 13 residues. The germline V gene encodes CDR1 MDHEN and CDR2 SYDVKM. V was pared by 6 bases and J by 4 bases, with 4 bases of the junction left unmatched. PCR used 60 Vbeta primers and 13 Jbeta primers. Authors' processing steps: Approximately 11 million of about 80 million unique TCR beta chains were shared, per a later count. Sequenced by immunoSEQ multiplex PCR; TCRdb stores in-frame clones only, minus some. The V and J calls and clone size are taken from that table; D and trimming were inferred from the DNA. The sample has over 130,000 clones, over 60% seen once.

Sequenced: PBMCs. The V and J genes are TRBV28 and TRBJ1-2, with 8 nucleotides matching TRBD1. This clonotype was sampled from a woman in her sixties in good health and CMV-seronegative. The CDR3 nucleotides read TGTGCCAGCAGGGGGACAGGTCTCTATGGCTACACCTTC. Amino acid sequence: CASRGTGLYGYTF.